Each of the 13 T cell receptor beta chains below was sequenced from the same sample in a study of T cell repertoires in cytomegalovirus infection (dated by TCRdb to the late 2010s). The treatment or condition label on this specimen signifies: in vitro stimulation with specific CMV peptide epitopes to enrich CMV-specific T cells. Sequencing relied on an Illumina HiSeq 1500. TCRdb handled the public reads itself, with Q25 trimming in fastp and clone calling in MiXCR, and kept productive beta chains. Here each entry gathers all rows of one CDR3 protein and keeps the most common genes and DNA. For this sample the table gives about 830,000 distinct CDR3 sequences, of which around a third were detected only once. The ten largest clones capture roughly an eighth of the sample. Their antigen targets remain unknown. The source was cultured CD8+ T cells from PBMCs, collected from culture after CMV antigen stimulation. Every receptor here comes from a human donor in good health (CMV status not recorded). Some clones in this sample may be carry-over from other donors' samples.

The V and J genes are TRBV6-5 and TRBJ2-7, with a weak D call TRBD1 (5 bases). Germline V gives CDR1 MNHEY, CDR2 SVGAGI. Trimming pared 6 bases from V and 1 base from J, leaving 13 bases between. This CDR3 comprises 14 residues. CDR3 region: CASSSRTPSYEQYF. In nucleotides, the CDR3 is TGTGCCAGCAGCAGCAGGACACCTTCCTACGAGCAGTACTTC.

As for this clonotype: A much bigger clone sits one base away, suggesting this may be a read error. The CDR3 coding sequence is TGTGCCAGCAGCTTAGCGAACAGACTACATCTTGAGCAGTTCTTC. Protein product: CASSLANRLHLEQFF. V and J are TRBV7-9 and TRBJ2-1, with D possibly TRBD2 on 5 matching bases. V dropped 0 bases and J dropped 9 bases, with 15 bases sitting between them. CDR1 and CDR2 from the germline V gene are SEHNR and FQNEAQ (reference sequence). CDR3 size: 15 residues.

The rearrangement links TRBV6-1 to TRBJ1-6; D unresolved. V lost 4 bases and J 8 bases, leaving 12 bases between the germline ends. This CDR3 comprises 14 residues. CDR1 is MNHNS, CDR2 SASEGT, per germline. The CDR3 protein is CASSGVLGDSPLHF. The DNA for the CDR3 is TGTGCCAGCAGTGGAGTGCTTGGGGATTCACCCCTCCACTTT.

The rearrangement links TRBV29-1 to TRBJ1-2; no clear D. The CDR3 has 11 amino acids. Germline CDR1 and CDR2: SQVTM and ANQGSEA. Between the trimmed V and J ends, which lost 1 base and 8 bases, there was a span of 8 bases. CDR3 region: CSVEVRIGYTF. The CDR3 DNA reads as TGCAGCGTTGAAGTGAGGATCGGCTACACCTTC.

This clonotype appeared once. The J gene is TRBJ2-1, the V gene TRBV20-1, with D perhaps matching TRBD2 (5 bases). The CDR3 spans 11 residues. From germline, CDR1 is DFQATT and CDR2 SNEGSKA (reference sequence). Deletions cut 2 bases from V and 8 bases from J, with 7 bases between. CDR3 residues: CSARTRDEQFF. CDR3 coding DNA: TGCAGTGCTAGAACGAGGGATGAGCAGTTCTTC.

CDR3 coding DNA: TGTGCCAGCAGTTTTTCGACTAGCGGTACAATAGATACGCAGTATTTT. It is translated as CASSFSTSGTIDTQYF. This chain connects TRBV12-3 or TRBV12-4 to TRBJ2-3; 9 nucleotides align to TRBD2. The junction had 9 bases not matched to a gene; V was cut back by 3 bases and J by 5 bases. The CDR3 covers 16 residues.

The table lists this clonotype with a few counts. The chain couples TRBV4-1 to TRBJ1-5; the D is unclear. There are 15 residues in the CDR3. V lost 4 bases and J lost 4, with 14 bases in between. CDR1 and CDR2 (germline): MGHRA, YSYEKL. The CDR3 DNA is TGCGCCAGCAGCCTCACGGTGGGAGCAAATCAGCCCCAGCATTTT. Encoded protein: CASSLTVGANQPQHF.

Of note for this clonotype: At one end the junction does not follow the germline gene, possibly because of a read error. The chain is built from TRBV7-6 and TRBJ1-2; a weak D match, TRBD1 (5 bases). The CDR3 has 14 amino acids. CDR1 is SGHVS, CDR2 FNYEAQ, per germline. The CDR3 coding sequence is TGTGTCAGCAGCCCGACAGAGACCTTCTATGGCTACACCTTC. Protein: CVSSPTETFYGYTF.

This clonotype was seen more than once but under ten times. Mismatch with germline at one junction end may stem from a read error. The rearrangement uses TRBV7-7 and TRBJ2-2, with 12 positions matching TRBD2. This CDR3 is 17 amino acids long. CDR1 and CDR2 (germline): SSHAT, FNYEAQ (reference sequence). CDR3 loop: CASSFLTSGGGTGELFF. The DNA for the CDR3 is TGTGCTAGCAGCTTCTTGACTAGCGGGGGAGGTACCGGGGAGCTGTTTTTT.

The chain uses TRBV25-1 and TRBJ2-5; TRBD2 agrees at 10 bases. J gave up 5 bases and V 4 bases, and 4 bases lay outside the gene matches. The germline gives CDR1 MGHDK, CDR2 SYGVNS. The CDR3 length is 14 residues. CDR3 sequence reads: CASSVSGGAETQYF. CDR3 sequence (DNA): TGTGCCAGCAGTGTAAGCGGGGGGGCGGAGACCCAGTACTTC.

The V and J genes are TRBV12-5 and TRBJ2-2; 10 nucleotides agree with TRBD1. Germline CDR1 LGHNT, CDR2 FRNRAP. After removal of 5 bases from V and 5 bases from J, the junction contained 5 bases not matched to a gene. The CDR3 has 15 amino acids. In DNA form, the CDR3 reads TGTGCTAGTGGTACCGACAGGGGGCCGACCGGGGAGCTGTTTTTT. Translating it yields CASGTDRGPTGELFF.

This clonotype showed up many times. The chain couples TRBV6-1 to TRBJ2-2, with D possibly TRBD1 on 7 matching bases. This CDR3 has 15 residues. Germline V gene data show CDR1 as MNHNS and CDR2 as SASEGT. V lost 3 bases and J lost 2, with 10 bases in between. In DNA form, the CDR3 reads TGTGCCAGCAGTGACAGGGGGGCAAACACCGGGGAGCTGTTTTTT. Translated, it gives CASSDRGANTGELFF.

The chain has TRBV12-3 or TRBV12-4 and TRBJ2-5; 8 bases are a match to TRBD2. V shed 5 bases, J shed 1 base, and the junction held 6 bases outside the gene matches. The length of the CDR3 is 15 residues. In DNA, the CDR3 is TGTGCCAGCAGTATCCGCGGGGGGACCCAAGAGACCCAGTACTTC. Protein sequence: CASSIRGGTQETQYF.